One TCR beta chain is described in this entry. Its matching antigen is unknown. This sample was taken from a study of OX40 agonist ivuxolimab in advanced cancers. Study observations and caveats: Nonresponders, in some cases, also had low normalized T-cell clonal expansion.

The V end lost 5 bases, the J end lost 8 bases, and 12 bases lay between the germline ends. CDR1 SNHLY and CDR2 FYNNEI come from the germline V gene. The CDR3 consists of 13 residues. Profiled with immunoSEQ multiplex PCR; TCRdb holds only in-frame clones, not every one. This table has roughly 50,000 clones, around 89% appearing once. Sample: CD4+ or CD8+ T cells sorted from blood, taken in a trial of the OX40 agonist ivuxolimab. This clonotype was obtained from an adult with an advanced solid tumor such as melanoma, head and neck, liver or kidney cancer. The genes are TRBV2 and TRBJ1-4; D is possibly TRBD1 (5 bases). The CDR3 loop reads CASSLQGQEKLFF. As DNA, the CDR3 is TGTGCCAGCAGTTTGCAGGGTCAAGAAAAACTGTTTTTT. Together with reference TRBV2 and TRBJ1-4, the CDR3 gives the full variable domain: EPEVTQTPSHQVTQMGQEVILRCVPISNHLYFYWYRQILGQKVEFLVSFYNNEISEKSEIFDDQFSVERPDGSNFTLKIRSTKLEDSAMYFCASSLQGQEKLFFGSGTQLSVL.